Listed below are T cell receptor beta chains from one sample, sequenced in a study of blood T cell repertoires in COVID-19. Produced via immunoSEQ multiplex PCR; TCRdb's table is partial and in-frame only. The data hold 350,000 to 500,000 clones, with 70% to 90% observed a single time. The specimen sequenced was PBMCs or T cells enriched from blood (not recorded which). Receptor source: a woman aged 18-35 years who had been exposed to COVID-19. Both conserved end residues are part of each CDR3. The order of the fields is V gene, J gene, D gene, clone size, CDR3 DNA, CDR3 protein. D genes are given only for firm matches. The size of a clone is reported for some rows only, either as once, few or many, or as a class for expanded clones.

v_call: TRBV24-1; j_call: TRBJ2-6; d_call: -; clone_size: -; cdr3_nt: TGCGCCATATCGAGCTCTGGGGCCAACGTCCTGACTTTC; cdr3_aa: CAISSSGANVLTF
v_call: TRBV5-8; j_call: TRBJ2-3; d_call: TRBD2; clone_size: -; cdr3_nt: TGTGCCAGCAGCTTAACCCCTCTAGCGGTTAGCACAGATACGCAGTATTTT; cdr3_aa: CASSLTPLAVSTDTQYF
v_call: TRBV28; j_call: TRBJ2-7; d_call: -; clone_size: -; cdr3_nt: TGTGCCAGCAGTTTATTGGGGGGTCCCGGCTACGAGCAGTACTTC; cdr3_aa: CASSLLGGPGYEQYF
v_call: TRBV6-5; j_call: TRBJ1-2; d_call: TRBD1; clone_size: -; cdr3_nt: TGTGCCAGCAGTTACGGGACAGGGGTCTATGGCTACACCTTC; cdr3_aa: CASSYGTGVYGYTF
v_call: TRBV5-4; j_call: TRBJ2-5; d_call: -; clone_size: -; cdr3_nt: TGTGCCAGCAGCTTTGGTATGGGACACCTCCAAGAGACCCAGTACTTC; cdr3_aa: CASSFGMGHLQETQYF
v_call: TRBV5-4; j_call: TRBJ2-1; d_call: TRBD2; clone_size: -; cdr3_nt: TGTGCCAGCAGCAGAGCGGGGCTAGCGGGGAACAATGAGCAGTTCTTC; cdr3_aa: CASSRAGLAGNNEQFF
v_call: TRBV29-1; j_call: TRBJ2-5; d_call: -; clone_size: -; cdr3_nt: TGCAGCGTTGAAATGGGACACCGCCAAGAGACCCAGTACTTC; cdr3_aa: CSVEMGHRQETQYF
v_call: TRBV19; j_call: TRBJ1-1; d_call: TRBD1; clone_size: -; cdr3_nt: TGTGCCAGTAGCAGGGGCTGGACAGGGAAAGGTCCTGAAGCTTTCTTT; cdr3_aa: CASSRGWTGKGPEAFF
v_call: TRBV18; j_call: TRBJ1-1; d_call: -; clone_size: once; cdr3_nt: TGTGCCAGCTCACCAGCACAGGGTCGGGCGAACACTGAAGCTTTCTTT; cdr3_aa: CASSPAQGRANTEAFF
v_call: TRBV5-6; j_call: TRBJ1-2; d_call: TRBD1; clone_size: -; cdr3_nt: TGTGCCAGCAGCTTACTCGGACAGGGTGGAGGTAACTATGGCTACACCTTC; cdr3_aa: CASSLLGQGGGNYGYTF
v_call: TRBV19; j_call: TRBJ2-4; d_call: -; clone_size: -; cdr3_nt: TGTGCCAGTAGTATCTTGGCACAGGGAAACATTCAGTACTTC; cdr3_aa: CASSILAQGNIQYF
v_call: TRBV2; j_call: TRBJ1-2; d_call: -; clone_size: -; cdr3_nt: TGTGCCAGCAGTGTAGTTTCGGCGGGGACCTTC; cdr3_aa: CASSVVSAGTF
v_call: TRBV9; j_call: TRBJ2-7; d_call: TRBD2; clone_size: -; cdr3_nt: TGTGCCAGCAGCGTAGCTTCTAGCGGTTACGAGCAGTACTTC; cdr3_aa: CASSVASSGYEQYF
v_call: TRBV27; j_call: TRBJ2-1; d_call: TRBD2; clone_size: -; cdr3_nt: TGTGCCAGCAGTTTAGCGGGGGCCTACAATGAGCAGTTCTTC; cdr3_aa: CASSLAGAYNEQFF
v_call: TRBV28; j_call: TRBJ2-4; d_call: -; clone_size: -; cdr3_nt: TGTGCCAGCAGACCAGATGCCGGAGGCAAGAGGGACACCAAAAACATTCAGTACTTC; cdr3_aa: CASRPDAGGKRDTKNIQYF
v_call: TRBV2; j_call: TRBJ2-7; d_call: -; clone_size: -; cdr3_nt: TGTGCCAGCACCTCGAAAGGGCTAGCCGTGAGCGAGCAGTACTTC; cdr3_aa: CASTSKGLAVSEQYF
v_call: TRBV4-2; j_call: TRBJ2-3; d_call: -; clone_size: -; cdr3_nt: TGTGCCAGCAGCCAAGAAATTTTAGTGGGCAGGGGATGGAGTTGGAGAGATACGCAGTATTTT; cdr3_aa: CASSQEILVGRGWSWRDTQYF